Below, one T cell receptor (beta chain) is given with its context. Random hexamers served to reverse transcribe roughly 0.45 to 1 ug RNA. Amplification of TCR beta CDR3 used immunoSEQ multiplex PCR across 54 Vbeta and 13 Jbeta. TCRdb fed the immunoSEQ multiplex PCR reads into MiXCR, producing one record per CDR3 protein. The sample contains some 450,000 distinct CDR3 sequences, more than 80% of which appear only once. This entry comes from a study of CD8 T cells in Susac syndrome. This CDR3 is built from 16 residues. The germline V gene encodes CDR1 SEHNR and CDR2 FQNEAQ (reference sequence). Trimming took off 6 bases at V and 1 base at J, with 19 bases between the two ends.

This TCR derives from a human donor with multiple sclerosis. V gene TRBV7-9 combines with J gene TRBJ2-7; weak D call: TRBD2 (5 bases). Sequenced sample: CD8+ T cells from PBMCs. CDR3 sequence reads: CASSQRAGFASYEQYF. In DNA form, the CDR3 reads TGTGCCAGCAGTCAAAGGGCGGGCTTTGCGTCCTACGAGCAGTACTTC.